The 11 T cell receptor beta chains listed next were all sequenced from one sample in a study of OX40 agonist ivuxolimab in advanced cancers. Libraries were prepared by immunoSEQ multiplex PCR; TCRdb keeps only in-frame clonotypes and omits some of them. The sample has tens of thousands of clones; 80% are singletons. The specimen comprised CD4+ or CD8+ T cells sorted from blood, sampled in a trial of the OX40 agonist ivuxolimab. The source of these receptors is an adult with an advanced solid tumor such as melanoma, head and neck, liver or kidney cancer.

This chain uses TRBV6-5 with TRBJ2-1; D gene uncertain. Germline V lookup: CDR1 MNHEY, CDR2 SVGAGI. V lost 2 bases and J lost 10, with 6 bases in between. This CDR3 spans 11 amino acids. This CDR3 reads CASSYGWEQFF. CDR3 DNA: TGTGCCAGCAGTTACGGGTGGGAGCAGTTCTTC.

This chain joins TRBV19 and TRBJ1-5; D unclear. V lost 3 bases, J lost 1 base, and 10 bases lay in between. Germline loops: CDR1 LNHDA, CDR2 SQIVND (reference sequence). The CDR3 is 15 amino acids. CDR3 sequence reads: CASSISEGSNQPQHF. CDR3 sequence (DNA): TGTGCCAGTAGTATTTCTGAGGGAAGCAATCAGCCCCAGCATTTT.

The V call is TRBV6-5, the J call TRBJ2-1; the D gene is possibly TRBD1 (5 bases). CDR1 is MNHEY and CDR2 is SVGAGI in the germline V gene. The CDR3 consists of 13 residues. The ends were cut back, 6 bases at V and 9 bases at J, with 15 bases in the middle. CDR3 bases: TGTGCCAGCAGAGTGACAGCTACTGGTGAGCAGTTCTTC. Its translation: CASRVTATGEQFF.

The chain is built from TRBV30 and TRBJ1-2, with a tentative D call TRBD1 (6 bases). Trimming left V 5 bases short and J 4 bases short, with 11 bases between. CDR1 is GTSNPN, CDR2 SVGIG, per germline (reference sequence). The CDR3 is made up of 12 amino acids. CDR3 bases: TGTGCCTGGCGGACAGCGGGCTATGGCTACACCTTC. This gives the protein CAWRTAGYGYTF.

The chain employs TRBV7-2 and TRBJ2-1, with 8 bases fitting TRBD2. The CDR3 is 14 residues long. The V gene end was trimmed by 3 bases and the J gene end by 3 bases; junction bases not matched to a gene: 1. Germline CDR1 SGHTA, CDR2 FQGNSA. The DNA for the CDR3 is TGTGCCAGCAGCTTGGCGGGAGGCTACAATGAGCAGTTCTTC. Encoded protein: CASSLAGGYNEQFF.

This chain joins TRBV5-1 and TRBJ2-7; D is possibly TRBD2 (7 bases). This CDR3 contains 16 residues. Germline V gives CDR1 SGHRS, CDR2 YFSETQ. Trimming shortened V by 3 bases and J by 4 bases, and 20 bases separated the two germline ends. The CDR3 protein is CASSWGSQGGGYEQYF. For the CDR3, the DNA is TGCGCCAGCAGCTGGGGCAGCCAGGGAGGGGGATACGAGCAGTACTTC.

The chain couples TRBV18 to TRBJ1-4; D call uncertain. CDR1 and CDR2 from the germline V gene are KGHSH and LQKENI. The CDR3 consists of 12 residues. Deletions cut 3 bases from V and 8 bases from J, with 7 bases between. The CDR3 here is CASSPLREKLFF. The CDR3 region has the DNA TGTGCCAGCTCACCCCTGAGGGAAAAACTGTTTTTT.

The chain couples TRBV11-3 to TRBJ2-7, with D unclear. Germline CDR1 is SGHNT and CDR2 is YENEEA. The CDR3 has 11 residues. The germline V and J ends were trimmed by 1 base and 5 bases, with 3 bases remaining between them. CDR3 DNA: TGTGCCAGCAGCTTAGGGCACGAGCAGTACTTC. It yields the protein CASSLGHEQYF.

The chain recombines TRBV28 with TRBJ2-1, with 7 bases fitting TRBD2. Germline CDR1 MDHEN, CDR2 SYDVKM. V was clipped by 4 bases and J by 8 bases; unmatched bases: 14. The CDR3 length is 16 residues. CDR3 bases: TGTGCCAGCAGTTCCCCAGGCGGGAGATCTCTTGATGAGCAGTTCTTC. Translation: CASSSPGGRSLDEQFF.

This clone was recorded only once. The chain carries TRBV11-3 and TRBJ2-5, with unresolved D. V gave up 5 bases and J gave up 1 base, with 8 bases separating them. Germline V lookup: CDR1 SGHNT, CDR2 YENEEA. The CDR3 is 13 amino acids. The CDR3 region is CASSRPPQETQYF. The CDR3 region has the DNA TGTGCCAGCAGCCGCCCCCCCCAAGAGACCCAGTACTTC.

The V call is TRBV6-5, the J call TRBJ1-1, with 8 nucleotides matching TRBD1. After removal of 2 bases from V and 0 bases from J, the junction contained 2 bases not matched to a gene. Germline V gene lookup returns CDR1 MNHEY and CDR2 SVGAGI. The CDR3 runs 15 residues. The CDR3 here is CASSYGDRMNTEAFF. Here the CDR3 DNA reads TGTGCCAGCAGTTACGGGGACAGGATGAACACTGAAGCTTTCTTT.